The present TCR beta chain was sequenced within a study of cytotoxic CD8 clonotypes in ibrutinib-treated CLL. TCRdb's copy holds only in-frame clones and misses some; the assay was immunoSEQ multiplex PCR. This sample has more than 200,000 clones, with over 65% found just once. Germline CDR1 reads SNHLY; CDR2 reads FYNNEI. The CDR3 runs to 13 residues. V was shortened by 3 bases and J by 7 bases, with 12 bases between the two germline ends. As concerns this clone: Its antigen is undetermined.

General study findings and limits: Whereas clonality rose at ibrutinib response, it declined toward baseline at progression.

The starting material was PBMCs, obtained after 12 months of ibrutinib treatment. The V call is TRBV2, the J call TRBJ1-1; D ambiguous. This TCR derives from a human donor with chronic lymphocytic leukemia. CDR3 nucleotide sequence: TGTGCCAGCAGTGATCCGGCTGGAGTTGAAGCTTTCTTT. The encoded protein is CASSDPAGVEAFF.